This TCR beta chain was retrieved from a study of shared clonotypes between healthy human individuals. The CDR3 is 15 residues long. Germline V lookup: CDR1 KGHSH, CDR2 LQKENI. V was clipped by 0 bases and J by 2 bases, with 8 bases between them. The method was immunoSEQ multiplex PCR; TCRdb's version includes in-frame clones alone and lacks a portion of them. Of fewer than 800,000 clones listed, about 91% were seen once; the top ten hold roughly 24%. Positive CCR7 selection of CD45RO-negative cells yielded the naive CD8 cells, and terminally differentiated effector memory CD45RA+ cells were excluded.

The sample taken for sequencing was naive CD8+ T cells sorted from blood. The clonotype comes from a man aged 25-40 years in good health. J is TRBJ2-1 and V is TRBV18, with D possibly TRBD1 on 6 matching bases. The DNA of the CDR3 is TGTGCCAGCTCACCACCTGAGGGGGCCTACAATGAGCAGTTCTTC. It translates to CASSPPEGAYNEQFF.